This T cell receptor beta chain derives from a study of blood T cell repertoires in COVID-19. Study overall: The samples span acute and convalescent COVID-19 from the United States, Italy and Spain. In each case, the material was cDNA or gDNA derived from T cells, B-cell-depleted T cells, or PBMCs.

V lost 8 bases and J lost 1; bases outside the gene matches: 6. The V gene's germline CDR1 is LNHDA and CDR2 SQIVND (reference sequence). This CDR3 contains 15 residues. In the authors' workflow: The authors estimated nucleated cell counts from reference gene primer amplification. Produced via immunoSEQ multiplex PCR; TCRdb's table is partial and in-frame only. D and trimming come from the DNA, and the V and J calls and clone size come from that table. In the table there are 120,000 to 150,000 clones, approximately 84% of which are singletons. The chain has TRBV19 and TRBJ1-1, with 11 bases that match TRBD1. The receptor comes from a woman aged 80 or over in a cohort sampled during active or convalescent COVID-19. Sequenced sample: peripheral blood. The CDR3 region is CASLGTGGKNTEAFF. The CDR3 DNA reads TGTGCCAGTCTAGGGACAGGGGGAAAGAACACTGAAGCTTTCTTT.